This T cell receptor beta chain was recovered during a study of yellow fever vaccine responses in identical twins. A remark on this clonotype: What it recognizes is unknown.

TCRdb passed the RT-PCR reads through MiXCR, listing each CDR3 protein once. The sample has 30,000 to 40,000 distinct CDR3 sequences; roughly 60% are singletons. Study outcomes and limitations: Twins' vaccine T cell response reportedly gave the appearance of partial convergence and partial personalization.

The TCR comes from a woman aged 18 to 35 who received the yellow fever vaccine. This specimen was T cells from blood (PBMCs), unsorted or a sorted subset (not recorded which), taken before or after yellow fever vaccination (not recorded which).

CDR3 sequence reads: CASSLGLAGGHEQFF. CDR3 coding DNA: TGTGCCAGCAGTTTGGGACTAGCGGGAGGGCATGAGCAGTTCTTC. The V call is TRBV27, the J call TRBJ2-1, with TRBD2 matching 16 bases. From germline, CDR1 is MNHEY and CDR2 SMNVEV (reference sequence). Trimming removed 3 bases from V and 8 bases from J; junction bases left unmatched: 1. The CDR3 contains 15 residues.